This T cell receptor (beta chain) was recovered during a study of blood T cell repertoires in COVID-19. Using immunoSEQ multiplex PCR, the repertoire was profiled, and TCRdb retains in-frame clones only, with some absent. The table has approximately 400,000 clones, around 89% seen once. Concerning this clone: The same CDR3 also results from other DNA sequences found in this sample.

Germline CDR1 and CDR2: PRHDT and FYEKMQ (reference sequence). V was shortened by 0 bases and J by 7 bases, with 4 bases between the two germline ends. The CDR3 is 12 amino acids. Sequencing was carried out using peripheral blood. The sequence was collected from a woman aged 45-65 years with COVID-19, enrolled during active disease. The V gene is TRBV13, the J gene TRBJ1-5; unclear D gene. CDR3 amino acids: CASSLGSQPQHF. The CDR3 region has the DNA TGTGCCAGCAGCTTAGGCTCCCAGCCCCAGCATTTT.